Below, 21 T cell receptor beta chains from the same sample are listed, as sequenced in a study of STAT5B mutations in CD4+ large granular lymphocyte leukemia. Assay: immunoSEQ multiplex PCR; the TCRdb copy retains only in-frame clones and omits some. The table lists approximately 30,000 clones, 65% to 70% of them singletons. Material for sequencing was CD4+ T cells from blood buffy coats. All receptors come from a human donor in good health.

This clone was counted a few times. This chain links TRBV19 with TRBJ1-1; 8 bases are shared with TRBD1. The V segment lost 5 bases and the J segment 7 bases; nucleotides outside the gene matches: 6. Germline assignment: CDR1 LNHDA and CDR2 SQIVND (reference sequence). This CDR3 region has 13 residues. CDR3 coding DNA: TGTGCCAGTAGTTCTGACAGGGGAAGTGAAGCTTTCTTT. Encoded protein: CASSSDRGSEAFF. Together with reference TRBV19 and TRBJ1-1, the CDR3 gives the full variable domain: DGGITQSPKYLFRKEGQNVTLSCEQNLNHDAMYWYRQDPGQGLRLIYYSQIVNDFQKGDIAEGYSVSREKKESFPLTVTSAQKNPTAFYLCASSSDRGSEAFFGQGTRLTVV.

A single count supports this clone. Here the CDR3 DNA reads TGCAGCGTTGAGATCGGGCCTAACTATGGCTACACCTTC. This codes for CSVEIGPNYGYTF. The chain carries TRBV29-1 and TRBJ1-2; D is undetermined. Germline V gene data show CDR1 as SQVTM and CDR2 as ANQGSEA. The CDR3 length is 13 residues. V was clipped by 3 bases and J by 0 bases, with 8 bases between them. Filled out from reference TRBV29-1 and TRBJ1-2, the complete variable domain reads SAVISQKPSRDICQRGTSLTIQCQVDSQVTMMFWYRQQPGQSLTLIATANQGSEATYESGFVIDKFPISRPNLTFSTLTVSNMSPEDSSIYLCSVEIGPNYGYTFGSGTRLTVV.

V gene TRBV14 combines with J gene TRBJ1-3; D call uncertain. The CDR3 loop spans 15 amino acids. V was shortened by 4 bases and J by 0 bases, with 10 bases between the two germline ends. Germline CDR1 SGHDN, CDR2 FVKESK. This chain's CDR3 is CASSLQFSSGNTIYF. The CDR3 nucleotides read TGTGCCAGCAGCCTACAGTTCAGCTCTGGAAACACCATATATTTT.

This clone was found a few times. V is TRBV9 and J is TRBJ1-4; possibly TRBD1 for D (6 bases). The CDR3 consists of 15 residues. V shed 0 bases and J shed 8 bases, with 14 bases lying between them. The germline V gene has CDR1 SGDLS and CDR2 YYNGEE. CDR3 protein: CASSVAYREGEKLFF. The CDR3 nucleotides are TGTGCCAGCAGCGTAGCTTACAGGGAGGGCGAAAAACTGTTTTTT.

This clone was detected only a few times. The rearrangement links TRBV19 to TRBJ2-3, with D possibly matching TRBD1 (6 bases). From germline, CDR1 is LNHDA and CDR2 SQIVND (reference sequence). V dropped 5 bases and J dropped 0 bases, with 12 bases sitting between them. The CDR3 contains 15 residues. The CDR3 bases are TGTGCCAGTAGTGGGACACAAGTCAGCACAGATACGCAGTATTTT. Translation: CASSGTQVSTDTQYF.

This clone turned up a few times. The rearrangement uses TRBV20-1 and TRBJ1-2; D may be TRBD1 (5 bases). In germline, CDR1 is DFQATT, CDR2 SNEGSKA (reference sequence). The CDR3 is 11 residues long. The V and J ends lost 4 bases and 8 bases respectively, with 11 bases between them. The chain's CDR3 is CSAIRDGGYTF. CDR3 DNA: TGCAGTGCTATCAGGGATGGGGGCTACACCTTC.

V usage is TRBV19 and J usage is TRBJ1-4; TRBD1 agrees at 10 bases. Germline assignment: CDR1 LNHDA and CDR2 SQIVND (reference sequence). The trim removed 5 bases at V and 7 bases at J, leaving 7 bases unmatched. The CDR3 covers 15 residues. The CDR3 region is CASSFSGTGVEKLFF. CDR3 nucleotides: TGTGCCAGTAGTTTCTCCGGGACAGGGGTTGAAAAACTGTTTTTT. The variable domain in full, with the rest retrieved from reference TRBV19 and TRBJ1-4, is DGGITQSPKYLFRKEGQNVTLSCEQNLNHDAMYWYRQDPGQGLRLIYYSQIVNDFQKGDIAEGYSVSREKKESFPLTVTSAQKNPTAFYLCASSFSGTGVEKLFFGSGTQLSVL.

The chain couples TRBV5-1 to TRBJ2-5; 7 bases fit TRBD1. Germline V CDR1 and CDR2: SGHRS, YFSETQ. The CDR3 is 13 amino acids. The V and J ends lost 4 bases and 5 bases, in that order; junction bases with no gene match: 5. CDR3 sequence: CASSQTGSETQYF. The CDR3 DNA reads as TGCGCCAGCAGCCAGACAGGGTCCGAGACCCAGTACTTC.

This sequence joins TRBV7-9 and TRBJ1-4; TRBD1 might be the D (6 bases). CDR1 and CDR2 from the germline V gene are SEHNR and FQNEAQ (reference sequence). This CDR3 is 14 amino acids long. Trimming removed 4 bases at V and 4 bases at J, with 10 bases between. CDR3 DNA sequence: TGTGCCAGCAGCTCCGGGACACTTAATGAAAAACTGTTTTTT. Translated: CASSSGTLNEKLFF.

The chain combines TRBV5-6 with TRBJ1-4; D remains ambiguous. The germline CDR1 and CDR2 sequences are SGHDT and YYEEEE. V shed 3 bases and J shed 0 bases, with 12 bases lying between them. The CDR3 consists of 16 residues. The CDR3 region has the DNA TGTGCCAGCAGCTCCGAAAGGGTTCCAACTAATGAAAAACTGTTTTTT. Its translation is CASSSERVPTNEKLFF. The variable domain in full, completed from reference TRBV5-6 and TRBJ1-4, reads DAGVTQSPTHLIKTRGQQVTLRCSPKSGHDTVSWYQQALGQGPQFIFQYYEEEERQRGNFPDRFSGHQFPNYSSELNVNALLLGDSALYLCASSSERVPTNEKLFFGSGTQLSVL.

This chain links TRBV14 with TRBJ2-7; a weak D match, TRBD1 (5 bases). This CDR3 region has 15 residues. V lost 0 bases and J 0 bases, leaving 9 bases between the germline ends. Germline CDR1 is SGHDN and CDR2 is FVKESK. This CDR3 reads CASSQEKGYSYEQYF. The CDR3, as DNA: TGTGCCAGCAGCCAAGAGAAGGGGTACTCCTACGAGCAGTACTTC.

The chain employs TRBV19 and TRBJ1-1, with TRBD1 as a possible D gene (6 bases). CDR1 and CDR2 (germline): LNHDA, SQIVND (reference sequence). Trimming stripped 3 bases from V and 0 bases from J, with 14 bases between. This CDR3 comprises 16 residues. CDR3 DNA: TGTGCCAGTAGTATTTCGGCGGGGGCCCTGAACACTGAAGCTTTCTTT. Its protein is CASSISAGALNTEAFF. The whole variable domain, remainder taken from reference TRBV19 and TRBJ1-1, is DGGITQSPKYLFRKEGQNVTLSCEQNLNHDAMYWYRQDPGQGLRLIYYSQIVNDFQKGDIAEGYSVSREKKESFPLTVTSAQKNPTAFYLCASSISAGALNTEAFFGQGTRLTVV.

This clone was detected only a few times. The sample contains more than one DNA sequence encoding this CDR3. The chain carries TRBV19 and TRBJ1-2; 7 bases agree with TRBD1. The CDR3 sequence is 12 residues long. The trim removed 7 bases at V and 4 bases at J, leaving 3 bases unmatched. Germline CDR1 and CDR2: LNHDA and SQIVND (reference sequence). Written as DNA, the CDR3 is TGTGCCAGTACCCGGACAGGCTATGGCTACACCTTC. It encodes CASTRTGYGYTF.

The chain joins TRBV7-2 to TRBJ2-1; D is uncertain. CDR3 size: 14 residues. CDR1 is SGHTA, CDR2 FQGNSA, per germline. V lost 4 bases, J lost 5 bases, and 12 bases lay in between. The CDR3 spells CASSSSRLDNEQFF. The CDR3 nucleotides read TGTGCCAGCAGCTCCTCGCGACTGGACAATGAGCAGTTCTTC.

The gene calls are TRBV27 and TRBJ1-6; 12 bases agree with TRBD1. This CDR3 region has 18 residues. Germline values: CDR1 MNHEY, CDR2 SMNVEV (reference sequence). The junction had 13 bases not matched to a gene; V was cut back by 6 bases and J by 7 bases. In nucleotides, the CDR3 is TGTGCCAGCAGCCCGGGACAGGGGGCTTTTGGGGGGAATTCACCCCTCCACTTT. Translation: CASSPGQGAFGGNSPLHF.

This clone was seen once. J is TRBJ2-1 and V is TRBV11-2; 9 nucleotides line up with TRBD1. Looked up from germline, CDR1 is SGHAT and CDR2 is FQNNGV. The CDR3 extends over 15 amino acids. V was clipped by 5 bases and J by 4 bases; unmatched bases: 6. The CDR3 sequence is CASSLWTGAYNEQFF. The CDR3 nucleotides are TGTGCCAGCAGCCTTTGGACAGGGGCGTACAATGAGCAGTTCTTC.

The rearrangement uses TRBV7-6 and TRBJ2-7, with D possibly TRBD1 on 6 matching bases. With 0 bases removed from V and 6 bases from J, the gap between germline ends came to 15 bases. Germline CDR1 and CDR2: SGHVS and FNYEAQ. The CDR3 sequence is 15 residues long. In DNA, the CDR3 is TGTGCCAGCAGCTTAGCCGGACAGCCATCGAGCGAGCAGTACTTC. Translation gives CASSLAGQPSSEQYF.

This clone has just a few counts. The chain employs TRBV11-1 and TRBJ2-2; TRBD1 is a possible D gene (6 bases). This CDR3 contains 14 residues. Germline V gives CDR1 SGHAT, CDR2 FQDESV (reference sequence). Trimming cost V 5 bases and J 2 bases, with 9 bases left between them. Here the CDR3 reads CASSGTPNTGELFF. As DNA, the CDR3 is TGTGCCAGCAGCGGGACACCTAACACCGGGGAGCTGTTTTTT.

The V and J genes are TRBV7-2 and TRBJ2-7, with D perhaps matching TRBD1 (6 bases). The CDR3 spans 15 residues. Germline assignment: CDR1 SGHTA and CDR2 FQGNSA. Trimming left V 1 base short and J 1 base short, with 11 bases between. In nucleotides, the CDR3 is TGTGCCAGCAGCTTAGTTCAGGGGTCGTCCTACGAGCAGTACTTC. It yields the protein CASSLVQGSSYEQYF.

This clone was detected only a few times. This rearrangement joins TRBV10-3 to TRBJ2-7, with TRBD2 matching over 10 bases. The CDR3 has 15 amino acids. Germline CDR1 reads ENHRY; CDR2 reads SYGVKD. V lost 6 bases, J lost 4 bases, and 9 bases stayed unmatched. The CDR3: CAIREVAGGPYEQYF. DNA of the CDR3: TGTGCCATCAGGGAGGTAGCGGGGGGTCCGTACGAGCAGTACTTC.

The CDR3 reads CASRGQGPHSYNEQFF. The CDR3 DNA is TGTGCCAGCAGGGGACAGGGGCCCCACTCCTACAATGAGCAGTTCTTC. The J gene is TRBJ2-1, the V gene TRBV7-9; TRBD1 agrees at 10 bases. V was pared by 6 bases and J by 0 bases, with 5 bases of the junction left unmatched. CDR3 length: 16 amino acids. Germline assignment: CDR1 SEHNR and CDR2 FQNEAQ (reference sequence).